This T cell receptor beta chain was observed in a study of blood T cell repertoires in COVID-19. Study-level background: T cells, B-cell-depleted T cells, or PBMCs provided the cDNA or gDNA that served as material.

Between the trimmed V and J ends, which lost 6 bases and 6 bases, there was a span of 21 bases. The CDR3 contains 16 residues. Measured with immunoSEQ multiplex PCR; TCRdb has only the in-frame clones, and not every one. In the table there are under 200,000 clones, approximately 90% of which are singletons. This chain uses TRBV23-1 with TRBJ2-1; D perhaps matches TRBD1 (6 bases). TRBV23-1 is an ORF, and what it does is uncertain. This sequence was found in a woman aged 70-85 years with COVID-19, enrolled during active disease. Sequenced input: peripheral blood. The CDR3 loop is CASRPQRRQVSNEQFF. The CDR3 DNA sequence: TGCGCCAGCAGGCCCCAGAGGAGACAGGTAAGCAATGAGCAGTTCTTC.